A selection of T cell receptor beta chains follows, all from one sample in a study of T cell repertoires in cytomegalovirus infection. TCRdb passed the reads through MiXCR, listing each CDR3 protein once. The table lists about 740,000 distinct CDR3 sequences, 35% to 45% of them singletons. Sample: PBMCs. These receptors came from a human donor in good health (CMV status not recorded). Some clones in this sample may be carry-over from other donors' samples. The conserved cysteine and the conserved F or W are not part of the CDR3 here.

v_gene: TRBV20-1; CDR3aa: SAGVPLAGDSYEQY
v_gene: TRBV7-9; CDR3aa: ASSLGTEYEKLF
v_gene: TRBV6-1; CDR3aa: ASRLSPNSYNEQF
v_gene: TRBV5-4; CDR3aa: ASSEARRSGNTIY
v_gene: TRBV6-6; CDR3aa: ASSYSMAQRNTEAF
v_gene: TRBV6-2/TRBV6-3; CDR3aa: ASSLRGQSDYGYT
v_gene: TRBV4-1; CDR3aa: ASSPRQGEAEAF
v_gene: TRBV28; CDR3aa: ATLSKGTEAF
v_gene: TRBV12-3/TRBV12-4; CDR3aa: ASSFGSDTESV
v_gene: TRBV28; CDR3aa: ASSLMAGAATGELF
v_gene: TRBV10-3; CDR3aa: AISGLGVNTEAF
v_gene: TRBV7-2; CDR3aa: ASSLERNRGPRDTEAF
v_gene: TRBV6-1; CDR3aa: ASSEAIGSYNSPLH
v_gene: TRBV7-6; CDR3aa: ASSLALGQGAGSGANVLT
v_gene: TRBV4-1; CDR3aa: ASSQEVQGETEAF
v_gene: TRBV12-3/TRBV12-4; CDR3aa: ASSLALGEQY
v_gene: TRBV6-6; CDR3aa: ASSYTRAGTPNTGELF
v_gene: TRBV7-2; CDR3aa: ASSLIRGEDQPQH
v_gene: TRBV12-3/TRBV12-4; CDR3aa: ASSLAGGPSYNEQF
v_gene: TRBV6-5; CDR3aa: ASRKWDSNQPQH
v_gene: TRBV30; CDR3aa: AWKDRGNSPLH
v_gene: TRBV7-2; CDR3aa: ASSFQGLRDEQF